Below, 32 T cell receptor beta chains from the same sample are listed, as sequenced in a study of beta chain features in type 1 diabetes. Expressed TCRB transcripts were sequenced because the isolated RNA had all been reverse transcribed beforehand. Here immunoSEQ multiplex PCR was the method, and the copy in TCRdb shows in-frame clones only, minus some. The sample records under 250,000 clones, 13% to 15% being singletons. The sequenced sample consisted of naive CD4+ T cells from blood. These receptors originate from a woman aged 40 to 49 in good health.

The chain is built from TRBV2 and TRBJ2-2, with a tentative D call TRBD1 (5 bases). Germline V gives CDR1 SNHLY, CDR2 FYNNEI. The CDR3 spans 16 residues. V was cut by 1 base and J by 5 bases, with 14 bases left in between. In DNA form, the CDR3 reads TGTGCCAGCAGTGAAGGCGGCAGGGCTAGGACCGGGGAGCTGTTTTTT. This codes for CASSEGGRARTGELFF.

This clone was observed a handful of times. A much bigger clone sits one base away, suggesting this may be a read error. At the DNA level, this CDR3 is encoded by other sequences in the same sample as well. The gene calls are TRBV7-2 and TRBJ2-5; D uncertain. The CDR3 is 11 residues long. V lost 5 bases and J lost 2, with 3 bases in between. Germline loops: CDR1 SGHTA, CDR2 FQGNSA. CDR3 DNA sequence: TGTGCCAGCAGCCTGCAAGAGACCCAGTACTTC. Protein product: CASSLQETQYF.

This clone turned up a few times. This sequence joins TRBV5-1 and TRBJ2-7; weak D call: TRBD2 (6 bases). The CDR3 sequence is 17 residues long. V shed 0 bases and J shed 2 bases, with 18 bases lying between them. Germline V lookup: CDR1 SGHRS, CDR2 YFSETQ. The CDR3, as DNA: TGCGCCAGCAGCTTGGCTGGAGGGAAGGTAATAACCTACGAGCAGTACTTC. Its protein is CASSLAGGKVITYEQYF.

The gene calls are TRBV11-2 and TRBJ1-1; possibly TRBD1 for D (5 bases). Germline assignment: CDR1 SGHAT and CDR2 FQNNGV. V gave up 2 bases and J gave up 1 base, with 11 bases separating them. CDR3 length equals 15 residues. This CDR3 reads CASSLLWGTNTEAFF. CDR3 bases: TGTGCCAGCAGCTTACTTTGGGGCACGAACACTGAAGCTTTCTTT.

The chain carries TRBV5-4 and TRBJ2-7; TRBD2 might be the D (5 bases). CDR1 is SGHNT, CDR2 YYREEE, per germline (reference sequence). This CDR3 has 14 residues. Trimming removed 2 bases from V and 4 bases from J, with 13 bases in between. The CDR3 nucleotides read TGTGCCAGCAGCTTCCAGCGGTTCGGGTACGAGCAGTACTTC. Protein sequence: CASSFQRFGYEQYF.

This clone was seen only a few times. The V and J genes are TRBV29-1 and TRBJ1-1; D remains unclear. V lost 1 base, J lost 0 bases, and 3 bases lay in between. Looked up from germline, CDR1 is SQVTM and CDR2 is ANQGSEA. This CDR3 spans 12 amino acids. CDR3 nucleotide sequence: TGCAGCGTTGAAGCGGTGAACACTGAAGCTTTCTTT. It translates to CSVEAVNTEAFF. Filled out from reference TRBV29-1 and TRBJ1-1, the complete variable domain reads SAVISQKPSRDICQRGTSLTIQCQVDSQVTMMFWYRQQPGQSLTLIATANQGSEATYESGFVIDKFPISRPNLTFSTLTVSNMSPEDSSIYLCSVEAVNTEAFFGQGTRLTVV.

The rearrangement links TRBV14 to TRBJ1-1, with D unresolved. CDR1 and CDR2 from the germline V gene are SGHDN and FVKESK. V shed 0 bases and J shed 10 bases, with 12 bases lying between them. CDR3 length equals 13 residues. The CDR3 nucleotides read TGTGCCAGCAGCCAAGATGAAGGGAGGGTAGCTTTCTTT. Protein sequence: CASSQDEGRVAFF.

This rearrangement joins TRBV15 to TRBJ1-1; D is unresolved. Germline V gene lookup returns CDR1 LNHNV and CDR2 YYDKDF (reference sequence). The CDR3 contains 18 residues. V was shortened by 0 bases and J by 0 bases, with 17 bases between the two germline ends. The CDR3, as DNA: TGTGCCACCAGCAGAGAGAGGCTGGCCGGATTACTGAACACTGAAGCTTTCTTT. Translated: CATSRERLAGLLNTEAFF.

The V gene is TRBV18, the J gene TRBJ2-5, with 9 bases fitting TRBD2. The CDR3 contains 15 residues. V dropped 5 bases and J dropped 4; count of bases not matched to a gene: 8. The germline CDR1 and CDR2 sequences are KGHSH and LQKENI. Written as DNA, the CDR3 is TGTGCCAGCTCAGGGGGACTAGCATCGGGAGAGACCCAGTACTTC. This encodes CASSGGLASGETQYF. The variable domain in full, with the rest retrieved from reference TRBV18 and TRBJ2-5, is NAGVMQNPRHLVRRRGQEARLRCSPMKGHSHVYWYRQLPEEGLKFMVYLQKENIIDESGMPKERFSAEFPKEGPSILRIQQVVRGDSAAYFCASSGGLASGETQYFGPGTRLLVL.

The chain is built from TRBV7-9 and TRBJ2-3; D perhaps matches TRBD1 (6 bases). Germline assignment: CDR1 SEHNR and CDR2 FQNEAQ (reference sequence). CDR3 size: 14 residues. The V gene lost 5 bases and the J gene lost 1 base, with 10 bases spanning the gap. The CDR3 loop is CASSRQVGTDTQYF. CDR3 bases: TGTGCCAGCAGCCGACAGGTTGGCACAGATACGCAGTATTTT.

This clone was seen only a few times. The chain employs TRBV12-5 and TRBJ2-2, with 9 bases identical to TRBD2. Losses at the gene ends were 5 bases for V and 1 base for J; bases not matched to a gene: 11. CDR3 length: 18 amino acids. Per germline, CDR1 LGHNT and CDR2 FRNRAP. For the CDR3, the DNA is TGTGCTAGTGGTCTCCGACTAGCGGAGGGGAAGAACACCGGGGAGCTGTTTTTT. This codes for CASGLRLAEGKNTGELFF.

The CDR3 is CASSLHRTSGGASTDTQYF. CDR3 in DNA: TGTGCCAGCAGCCTTCACCGGACTAGCGGGGGGGCCTCTACAGATACGCAGTATTTT. The chain uses TRBV7-2 and TRBJ2-3; 15 nucleotides line up with TRBD2. Germline V gives CDR1 SGHTA, CDR2 FQGNSA. The J segment lost 3 bases and the V segment lost 5 bases, leaving 12 bases of the junction unmatched. This CDR3 is built from 19 residues.

This clone turned up a few times. The V gene is TRBV11-2, the J gene TRBJ2-3, with 8 positions matching TRBD2. The ends lost 2 bases at V and 3 bases at J; junction bases unmatched: 13. This CDR3 is built from 18 residues. Germline CDR1 and CDR2: SGHAT and FQNNGV. Here the CDR3 reads CASSLYPFAGGGTDTQYF. The CDR3 DNA reads TGTGCCAGCAGCTTATATCCTTTTGCCGGGGGGGGAACAGATACGCAGTATTTT.

The sample holds many counts of this clone. The chain has TRBV13 and TRBJ2-3; possibly TRBD1 for D (5 bases). The CDR3 has 13 residues. Trimming shortened V by 0 bases and J by 9 bases, and 10 bases separated the two germline ends. The germline V gene has CDR1 PRHDT and CDR2 FYEKMQ (reference sequence). CDR3: CASSLGGRATQYF. CDR3 DNA sequence: TGTGCCAGCAGCTTAGGAGGCAGGGCAACGCAGTATTTT.

This clone was observed a handful of times. The chain carries TRBV11-2 and TRBJ2-2, with 9 bases that match TRBD2. The CDR3 totals 16 residues. Germline CDR1 is SGHAT and CDR2 is FQNNGV. The V segment lost 1 base and the J segment 6 bases; nucleotides outside the gene matches: 6. CDR3: CASSLGRGGAPGELFF. CDR3 sequence (DNA): TGTGCCAGCAGCTTAGGGCGCGGGGGGGCCCCCGGGGAGCTGTTTTTT.

V gene TRBV20-1 combines with J gene TRBJ2-7; TRBD1 aligns across 7 bases. V trimming: 6 bases; J trimming: 4 bases; junction bases outside the gene matches: 3. There are 11 residues in the CDR3. CDR1 and CDR2 (germline): DFQATT, SNEGSKA (reference sequence). The CDR3 loop is CSAMDRYEQYF. The CDR3 DNA is TGCAGTGCCATGGACAGGTACGAGCAGTACTTC.

The V call is TRBV19, the J call TRBJ1-5; no reliable D call. CDR1 and CDR2 (germline): LNHDA, SQIVND (reference sequence). The CDR3 extends over 14 amino acids. Trimming cost V 4 bases and J 0 bases, with 7 bases left between them. In DNA, the CDR3 is TGTGCCAGTAGTAGGCAGGTTAGCAATCAGCCCCAGCATTTT. It codes for CASSRQVSNQPQHF.

This clone was picked up a small number of times. The J gene is TRBJ2-5, the V gene TRBV2; possibly TRBD1 for D (6 bases). Germline CDR1 is SNHLY and CDR2 is FYNNEI. The CDR3 covers 16 residues. The ends were cut back, 0 bases at V and 4 bases at J, with 15 bases in the middle. The CDR3, as DNA: TGTGCCAGCAGTGAAGCGCTTCCACAAGGGGGAGAGACCCAGTACTTC. Its translation is CASSEALPQGGETQYF.

The chain joins TRBV7-6 to TRBJ1-1; D perhaps matches TRBD1 (6 bases). Germline lookup yields CDR1 SGHVS and CDR2 FNYEAQ. V lost 5 bases to trimming and J lost 11 bases, with 15 bases between them. The CDR3 contains 12 residues. Written as DNA, the CDR3 is TGTGCCAGCAGCCCGGGGAGGGGGGGCGCTTTCTTT. Translating it yields CASSPGRGGAFF.

V gene TRBV5-1 combines with J gene TRBJ1-2, with 9 bases identical to TRBD1. This CDR3 region has 15 residues. The junction had 9 bases not matched to a gene; V was cut back by 2 bases and J by 7 bases. In germline, CDR1 is SGHRS, CDR2 YFSETQ. CDR3 DNA sequence: TGCGCCAGCAGCTTTACGGAACAGGGGGCTGGTGGCTACACCTTC. This codes for CASSFTEQGAGGYTF.

Here the CDR3 DNA reads TGTGCCAGCAGTGACTCCGGGACAGGGTCACGTCAGTTCTTC. This sequence encodes CASSDSGTGSRQFF. The V gene is TRBV2, the J gene TRBJ2-1, with 9 bases matching TRBD1. CDR1 SNHLY and CDR2 FYNNEI come from the germline V gene. CDR3 length: 14 amino acids. J was trimmed by 13 bases and V by 3 bases; bases with no gene match: 10.

Details on this clone: Germline and junction disagree at one end, which may indicate a read error. The chain has TRBV5-1 and TRBJ1-6, with D uncertain. Germline V gene data show CDR1 as SGHRS and CDR2 as YFSETQ. This CDR3 is 14 amino acids long. The DNA of the CDR3 is TGTGCCAGCAGCCGAGGAGGCTATAATTCACCCCTCCACTTT. Translating gives CASSRGGYNSPLHF.

This chain joins TRBV5-1 and TRBJ2-5; TRBD2 might be the D (5 bases). Deletions cut 5 bases from V and 0 bases from J, with 14 bases between. The CDR3 is 15 residues long. Germline lookup yields CDR1 SGHRS and CDR2 YFSETQ. CDR3 nucleotide sequence: TGCGCCAGCAGAAACGGGAACACCGACCAAGAGACCCAGTACTTC. Protein product: CASRNGNTDQETQYF.

CDR3 nucleotide sequence: TGTGCCAGCAGTGAAGGGGTCAGGCAGCCCCAGCATTTT. Translating it yields CASSEGVRQPQHF. The chain employs TRBV2 and TRBJ1-5; D is uncertain. The CDR3 has 13 residues. Germline loops: CDR1 SNHLY, CDR2 FYNNEI. V lost 1 base and J lost 7, with 8 bases in between.

In this sample, this clone turned up many times. The J gene is TRBJ1-6, the V gene TRBV25-1, with D possibly TRBD1 on 6 matching bases. V gave up 5 bases and J gave up 8 bases, with 13 bases separating them. Germline V gene data show CDR1 as MGHDK and CDR2 as SYGVNS. This CDR3 region has 14 residues. CDR3 protein: CASSSQGMDSPLHF. CDR3 nucleotide sequence: TGTGCCAGCAGTTCACAGGGCATGGATTCACCCCTCCACTTT.

The chain joins TRBV6-1 to TRBJ2-3; 7 bases align to TRBD1. The CDR3 totals 14 residues. CDR1 and CDR2 from the germline V gene are MNHNS and SASEGT. Trimming removed 8 bases from V and 1 base from J; junction bases left unmatched: 6. The CDR3 bases are TGTGCCAGCGGCCGGGACAGCGGCACAGATACGCAGTATTTT. It is translated as CASGRDSGTDTQYF.

The DNA for the CDR3 is TGCGCCAGCAGCCAAGAACAGGGGGCTCACTACGAGCAGTACTTC. The encoded protein is CASSQEQGAHYEQYF. The chain employs TRBV4-3 and TRBJ2-5, with 9 bases lining up with TRBD1. The J call is in doubt because the DNA end fits TRBJ2-7 better. CDR3 length equals 15 residues. Germline CDR1 LGHNA, CDR2 YSLEER.

This sequence joins TRBV2 and TRBJ2-5; 8 positions agree with TRBD1. This CDR3 region has 15 residues. Germline assignment: CDR1 SNHLY and CDR2 FYNNEI. V gave up 4 bases and J gave up 4 bases; unmatched junction bases: 8. The CDR3 DNA follows: TGTGCCAGCAGTGTCCTCGTCGGGACAGGAGAGACCCAGTACTTC. Translation: CASSVLVGTGETQYF.

The chain has TRBV5-1 and TRBJ1-1; no clear D gene. In germline, CDR1 is SGHRS, CDR2 YFSETQ. Trimming left V 0 bases short and J 1 base short, with 13 bases between. The CDR3 is 16 amino acids. The CDR3 reads CASSLDRITGNTEAFF. CDR3 bases: TGCGCCAGCAGCTTGGATCGGATAACGGGGAACACTGAAGCTTTCTTT. Full variable domain (missing parts from reference TRBV5-1 and TRBJ1-1): KAGVTQTPRYLIKTRGQQVTLSCSPISGHRSVSWYQQTPGQGLQFLFEYFSETQRNKGNFPGRFSGRQFSNSRSEMNVSTLELGDSALYLCASSLDRITGNTEAFFGQGTRLTVV.

This clone was counted between two and nine times. The gene calls are TRBV6-5 and TRBJ1-1; D gene unclear. V was pared by 2 bases and J by 5 bases, with 15 bases between. CDR3 size: 15 residues. CDR1 is MNHEY and CDR2 is SVGAGI in the germline V gene. DNA of the CDR3: TGTGCCAGCAGTTACCAAGGACGGACTGGAACTGAAGCTTTCTTT. Protein sequence: CASSYQGRTGTEAFF.

The table lists this clone with many counts. The chain links TRBV7-2 to TRBJ2-5, with TRBD1 matching over 8 bases. Trimming took 6 bases from V and 3 from J; bases not matched to a gene: 6. The CDR3 sequence is 14 residues long. Per germline, CDR1 SGHTA and CDR2 FQGNSA. The CDR3 region is CASRPQGAEETQYF. The CDR3 DNA sequence: TGTGCCAGCAGGCCGCAGGGGGCGGAAGAGACCCAGTACTTC.

CDR3 residues: CASSPGAGSQPQHF. The DNA for the CDR3 is TGTGCCAGCTCACCAGGGGCAGGGTCTCAGCCCCAGCATTTT. The chain carries TRBV18 and TRBJ1-5, with D possibly matching TRBD1 (5 bases). Germline values: CDR1 KGHSH, CDR2 LQKENI. V gave up 2 bases and J gave up 6 bases, with 11 bases separating them. The CDR3 extends over 14 amino acids.